One T cell receptor (beta chain) is described in this entry. This specimen belongs to a study of Tregs in tolerant kidney transplant recipients. Clones were sequenced by immunoSEQ multiplex PCR, and TCRdb holds only the in-frame ones, with some missing. The table has about 240,000 clones, more than 65% seen once. CDR1 is SEHNR, CDR2 FQNEAQ, per germline (reference sequence). This CDR3 region has 18 residues. Trimming took 0 bases from V and 4 from J, leaving 21 bases between them. Specimen: CD4+ T cells from blood. The receptor was derived from a human donor in good health. The chain carries TRBV7-9 and TRBJ1-2, with D perhaps TRBD1 (5 bases). This chain's CDR3 is CASSLAPAGGAPFYGYTF. CDR3 DNA sequence: TGTGCCAGCAGCTTAGCGCCGGCGGGAGGGGCTCCCTTCTATGGCTACACCTTC.